The count of the clone carrying this T cell receptor beta chain is one. Within the sample, other DNA sequences also encode this same CDR3. As handled by the study authors: Scientists estimated how many nucleated cells there were by amplifying reference gene primers. TCRdb's table, derived via immunoSEQ multiplex PCR, lists solely in-frame clones and lacks some. That table gives V, J and clone size, and the DNA gave D and trimming. The repertoire includes roughly 500,000 clones, 70% to 90% of them detected once, and approximately 2.9% sits in the top ten. This specimen comes from a study of blood T cell repertoires in COVID-19. Study background: Italy, Spain and the United States were the sources of the convalescent and acute COVID-19 samples. In each case, the material was cDNA or gDNA derived from T cells, B-cell-depleted T cells, or PBMCs.

With 1 base removed from V and 2 bases from J, the gap between germline ends came to 8 bases. The CDR3 runs to 14 residues. CDR1 is SGHTA, CDR2 FQGNSA, per germline. The chain uses TRBV7-2 and TRBJ1-1; D is ambiguous. The sequence was obtained from a human donor in a cohort sampled during active COVID-19. Sequences were obtained from peripheral blood. CDR3 bases: TGTGCCAGCAGCTTAGTACCAGAAAACACTGAAGCTTTCTTT. Protein: CASSLVPENTEAFF.